This record looks at one T cell receptor (beta chain) sequence and its context. The antigen remains unidentified. In replicate PCRs of sorted subsets, around 0.2 ug DNA, approximately 30,000 T cell genomes, was used. Profiled with immunoSEQ multiplex PCR; TCRdb holds only in-frame clones, not every one. Of about 2,200,000 clones in the sample, under 95% were seen once. The data were obtained in a study of shared clonotypes between healthy human individuals. Study details: Three plates were used per donor for CD4 naive, three for CD4 memory, two for CD8 naive and one for CD8 memory. Findings and limits, study-wide: Apart from blood, nothing was sampled; tissue repertoires likely differ.

V lost 2 bases and J lost 3; bases outside the gene matches: 5. This CDR3 is built from 15 residues. CDR1 and CDR2 (germline): SGHNT, YENEEA. CD45RO-negative cells were positively selected for CCR7, leaving out terminally differentiated effector memory CD45RA+ cells. The material sequenced was naive CD8+ T cells from PBMCs. The source is a man between 18 and 35 years old in good health. Some clones in this sample may be carry-over from other donors' samples. The chain recombines TRBV11-3 with TRBJ2-7; TRBD2 matches at 9 bases. The CDR3 bases are TGTGCCAGCAGCTTAAGAGCTAGCGGGAACTACGAGCAGTACTTC. Its protein is CASSLRASGNYEQYF.